The sequence of this T cell receptor beta chain was determined in a study of blood T cell repertoires in COVID-19. Study summary: Sites across the United States, Italy and Spain contributed samples from acute and convalescent COVID-19.

In the authors' methods: Estimation of nucleated cell counts relied on the amplification of reference gene primers. Produced via immunoSEQ multiplex PCR; TCRdb's table is partial and in-frame only. D and trimming were read from the DNA, whereas the V and J calls and clone size are those reported in that table. The repertoire holds more than 350,000 clones, with about 89% as singletons. The Seattle patients, enrolled during active infection, were followed longitudinally. This CDR3 is 16 amino acids long. The V gene end was trimmed by 3 bases and the J gene end by 8 bases; junction bases not matched to a gene: 11. Germline values: CDR1 MRHNA, CDR2 SNTAGT.

Sequenced material: peripheral blood. The V gene is TRBV6-4, the J gene TRBJ2-1, with TRBD2 identical over 9 bases. This TCR was sampled from a woman in her 30s with COVID-19, enrolled during active disease. CDR3 sequence reads: CASSDWGLAGCYEQFF. The CDR3 nucleotides read TGTGCCAGCAGTGATTGGGGCCTAGCGGGATGTTATGAGCAGTTCTTC.